This T cell receptor (beta chain) was recorded in a study of siplizumab effects on memory and regulatory T cells. Every sample had roughly 9.1 x 10^4 of its TCR templates assayed. Method: immunoSEQ multiplex PCR; TCRdb's copy keeps in-frame clones and lacks some. The data hold 110,000 or so clones, with approximately 94% observed a single time. Overall study findings and caveats: No assignable naive or memory phenotype existed for roughly 75-97% of proliferating CD4+ or CD8+ clones.

A single count supports this clone. The antigen is undetermined. This CDR3 spans 18 amino acids. Germline V gives CDR1 SGHNT, CDR2 YENEEA. With 5 bases clipped from V and 0 bases from J, the junction kept 14 bases outside the gene matches. This TCR was sampled from a human donor in good health. The gene calls are TRBV11-3 and TRBJ2-7; 9 bases match TRBD1. Sample: CD4+ T cells sorted from blood. CDR3 bases: TGTGCCAGCAGCCGCAGTACAGGAACAGGGGGCGCCTCCTACGAGCAGTACTTC. Protein sequence: CASSRSTGTGGASYEQYF.